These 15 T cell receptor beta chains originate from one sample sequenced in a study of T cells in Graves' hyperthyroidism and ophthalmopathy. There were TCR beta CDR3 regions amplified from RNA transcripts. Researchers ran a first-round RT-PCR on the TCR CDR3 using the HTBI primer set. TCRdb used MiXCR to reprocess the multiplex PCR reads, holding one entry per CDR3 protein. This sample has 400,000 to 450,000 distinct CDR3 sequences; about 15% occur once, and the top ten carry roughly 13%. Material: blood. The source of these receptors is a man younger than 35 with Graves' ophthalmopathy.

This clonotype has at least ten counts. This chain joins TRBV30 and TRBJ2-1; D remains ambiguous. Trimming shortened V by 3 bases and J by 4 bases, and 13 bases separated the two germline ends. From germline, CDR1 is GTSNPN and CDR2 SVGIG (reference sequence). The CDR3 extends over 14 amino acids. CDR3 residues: CAWRSKAVYNEQFF. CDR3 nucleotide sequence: TGTGCCTGGAGGTCCAAGGCGGTTTACAATGAGCAGTTCTTC.

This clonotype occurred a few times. In DNA, the CDR3 is TGCGCCAGCAGCCAAGTAGGAGCAGATACGCAGTATTTT. Translation: CASSQVGADTQYF. This chain links TRBV4-1 with TRBJ2-3; D is undetermined. This CDR3 spans 13 amino acids. CDR1 is MGHRA and CDR2 is YSYEKL in the germline V gene. V was shortened by 1 base and J by 4 bases, with 6 bases between the two germline ends.

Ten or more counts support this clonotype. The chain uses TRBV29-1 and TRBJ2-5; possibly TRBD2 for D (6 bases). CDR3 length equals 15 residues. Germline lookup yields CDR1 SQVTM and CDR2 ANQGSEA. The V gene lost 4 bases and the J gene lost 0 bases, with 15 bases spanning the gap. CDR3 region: CSVAGPRGYQETQYF. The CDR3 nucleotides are TGCAGCGTTGCCGGACCCCGGGGGTACCAAGAGACCCAGTACTTC.

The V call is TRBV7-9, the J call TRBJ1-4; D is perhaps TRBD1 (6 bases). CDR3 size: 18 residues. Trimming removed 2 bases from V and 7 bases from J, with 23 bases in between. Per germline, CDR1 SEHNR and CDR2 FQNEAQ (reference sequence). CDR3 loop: CASSLISPGTSMGEKLFF. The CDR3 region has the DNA TGTGCCAGCAGCTTAATTTCCCCCGGGACATCAATGGGTGAAAAACTGTTTTTT.

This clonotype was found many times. The CDR3 here is CASRLTGGFSYNEQFF. CDR3 DNA sequence: TGTGCCAGCAGACTTACAGGGGGCTTCTCCTACAATGAGCAGTTCTTC. This chain joins TRBV27 and TRBJ2-1; 9 nucleotides match TRBD1. Unmatched junction bases numbered 6, after V lost 6 bases and J lost 0 bases. The CDR3 has 16 amino acids. Per the germline V gene, CDR1 is MNHEY and CDR2 is SMNVEV (reference sequence).

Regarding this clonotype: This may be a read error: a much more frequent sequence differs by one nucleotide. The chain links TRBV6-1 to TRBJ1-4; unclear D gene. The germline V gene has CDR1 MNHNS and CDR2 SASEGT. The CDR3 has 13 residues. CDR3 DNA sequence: TGTGCCAGTTCCGAACGGCTTAATGAAAGACTGTTTTTT. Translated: CASSERLNERLFF.

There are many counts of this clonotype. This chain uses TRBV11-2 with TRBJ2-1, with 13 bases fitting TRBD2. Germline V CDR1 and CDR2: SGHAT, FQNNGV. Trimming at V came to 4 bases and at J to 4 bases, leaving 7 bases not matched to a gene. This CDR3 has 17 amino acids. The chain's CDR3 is CASSSEVGLAGYNEQFF. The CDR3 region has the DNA TGTGCCAGCAGCTCCGAGGTGGGACTAGCGGGGTACAATGAGCAGTTCTTC.

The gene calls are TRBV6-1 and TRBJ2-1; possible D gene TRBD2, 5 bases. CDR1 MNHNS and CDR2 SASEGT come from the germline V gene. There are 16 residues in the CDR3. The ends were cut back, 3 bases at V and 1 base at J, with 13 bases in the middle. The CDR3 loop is CASSEAIGLSYNEQFF. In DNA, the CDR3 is TGTGCCAGCAGTGAGGCTATCGGACTGTCCTACAATGAGCAGTTCTTC.

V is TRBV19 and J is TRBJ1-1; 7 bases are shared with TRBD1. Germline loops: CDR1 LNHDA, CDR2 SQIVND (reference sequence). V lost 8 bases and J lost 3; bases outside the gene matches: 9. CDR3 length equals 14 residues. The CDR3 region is CASGTDRRYTEAFF. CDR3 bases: TGTGCCAGTGGGACGGACAGGCGTTACACTGAAGCTTTCTTT.

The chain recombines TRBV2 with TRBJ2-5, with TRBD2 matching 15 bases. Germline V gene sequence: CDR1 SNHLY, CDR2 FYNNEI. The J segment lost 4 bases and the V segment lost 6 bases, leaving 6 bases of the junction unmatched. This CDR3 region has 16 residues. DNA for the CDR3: TGTGCCAGCAGCCCCGGGACTAGCGGGGGGATAGAGACCCAGTACTTC. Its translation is CASSPGTSGGIETQYF.

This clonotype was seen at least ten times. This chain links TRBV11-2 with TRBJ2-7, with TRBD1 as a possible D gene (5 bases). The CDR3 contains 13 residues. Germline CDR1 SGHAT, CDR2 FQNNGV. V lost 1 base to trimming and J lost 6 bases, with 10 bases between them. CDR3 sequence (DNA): TGTGCCAGCAGCTTAGGCGCAGGGTTCGAGCAGTACTTC. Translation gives CASSLGAGFEQYF.

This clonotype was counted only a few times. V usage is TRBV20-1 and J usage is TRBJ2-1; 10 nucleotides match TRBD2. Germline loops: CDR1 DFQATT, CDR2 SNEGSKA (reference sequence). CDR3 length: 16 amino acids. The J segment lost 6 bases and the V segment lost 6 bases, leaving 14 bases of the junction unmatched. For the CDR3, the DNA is TGCAGTGCCCAAAAAGTGACTAGCGGGCTACCCAATGAGCAGTTCTTC. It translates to CSAQKVTSGLPNEQFF.

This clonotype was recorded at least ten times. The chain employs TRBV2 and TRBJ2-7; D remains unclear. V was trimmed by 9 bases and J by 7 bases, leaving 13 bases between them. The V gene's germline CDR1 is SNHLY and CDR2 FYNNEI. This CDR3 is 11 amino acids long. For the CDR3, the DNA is TGTGCCAGTGTGGCCTTACGGGAGCAGTACTTC. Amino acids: CASVALREQYF.

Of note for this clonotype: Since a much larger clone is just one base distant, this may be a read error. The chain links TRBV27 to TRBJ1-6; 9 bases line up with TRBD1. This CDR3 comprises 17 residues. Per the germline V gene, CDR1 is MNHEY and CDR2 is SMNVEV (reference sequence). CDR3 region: CASRAGTGYSYNPPLHF. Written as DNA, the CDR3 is TGTGCCAGCAGGGCCGGGACAGGGTACTCCTATAATCCACCCCTCCACTTT.

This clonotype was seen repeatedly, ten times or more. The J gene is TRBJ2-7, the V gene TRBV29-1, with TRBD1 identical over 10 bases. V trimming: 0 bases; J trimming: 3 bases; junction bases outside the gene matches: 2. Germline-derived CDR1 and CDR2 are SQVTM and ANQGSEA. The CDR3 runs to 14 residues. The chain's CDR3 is CSVEDRDRGYEQYF. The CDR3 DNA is TGCAGCGTTGAAGACCGGGACAGGGGCTACGAGCAGTACTTC.